This T cell receptor beta chain was sequenced for a study of human T cells and chemical hapten exposure. Documented time point: patch test 2, 6 weeks after DPC sensitization. Indicated treatment: therapeutic diphenylcyclopropenone sensitization with weekly scalp DPC. MiXCR, run by TCRdb on the RACE reads, gives a single entry per CDR3 protein. This table has 75,000 to 95,000 distinct CDR3 sequences, about 11% appearing once. This CDR3 has 13 residues. Trimming took 8 bases from V and 2 from J; bases not matched to a gene: 4. Germline V gene lookup returns CDR1 LGHNA and CDR2 YSLEER. Many counts were recorded for this clonotype.

The TCR comes from a man aged 40-49 years with alopecia areata. Some clones in this sample may be carry-over from other donors' samples. Sequences were derived from whole blood, sampled in connection with sensitization to the hapten diphenylcyclopropenone (DPC). The chain combines TRBV4-3 with TRBJ2-3, with 7 nucleotides matching TRBD2. CDR3 protein: CASGTTYTDTQYF. The CDR3, as DNA: TGCGCCAGCGGGACTACCTACACAGATACGCAGTATTTT.